This TCR beta chain originates from a study of blood T cells in healthy people across ages. V dropped 7 bases and J dropped 0 bases, with 5 bases sitting between them. The CDR3 is 12 amino acids. General observations from the study: Estimated diversity that came from one million T cells was considered an underestimate. Whereas aged donors had fewer naive CD4+ cells, long-lived donors had more of them and higher diversity.

Regarding this clonotype: The target antigen is unknown.

Alongside a J-beta primer mix, a sample-barcoded 5' primer served in a second PCR lasting about 6 to 11 cycles. TCRdb called the 5' RACE reads again in MiXCR, with one record for every CDR3 protein. This table has 450,000 to 650,000 distinct CDR3 sequences, 24% appearing once. The same data also went into a second study, on T cells of mothers and their children.

The receptor was isolated from a boy younger than 18 in good health. The sequenced sample consisted of blood. The chain employs TRBV12-3 or TRBV12-4 and TRBJ2-3; D remains unclear. The CDR3 DNA reads TGTGCCAGCACCTATAGCACAGATACGCAGTATTTT. Translating it yields CASTYSTDTQYF.